Below, one T cell receptor (beta chain) is given with its context. Its antigen is undetermined. This sample stems from a study of cytomegalovirus exposure and HLA in healthy donors. Overall study: Early on, a data release was issued that held 80 million to 90 million unique TCRs from HLA-typed donors.

V shed 2 bases and J 3 bases; nucleotides not matched to a gene: 9. The CDR3 runs to 17 residues. Per germline, CDR1 KGHSH and CDR2 LQKENI. 13 Jbeta primers and 60 Vbeta primers were used for the PCR. Sequenced by immunoSEQ multiplex PCR; TCRdb stores in-frame clones only, minus some. The sample contains 120,000 or so clones, around 77% of which appear only once. Regarding donors, all were healthy bone marrow donors. Findings of the study overall: Previous analysis showed most TCR beta V segments were productive about 87% or about 30% of the time. A later look showed TCR association rates differing by HLA locus, highest for DRB1 and lowest for HLA-C.

This chain links TRBV18 with TRBJ2-2; 7 nucleotides match TRBD1. This receptor was taken from a man over 45 in good health and CMV-seropositive. The specimen was PBMCs. This CDR3 is CASSPNRQGDYTGELFF. Written as DNA, the CDR3 is TGTGCCAGCTCACCAAATCGACAGGGAGATTACACCGGGGAGCTGTTTTTT.